Each of the 13 T cell receptor beta chains below was sequenced from the same sample in a study of shared clonotypes between healthy human individuals. Sequenced by immunoSEQ multiplex PCR; TCRdb stores in-frame clones only, minus some. The sample includes some 800,000 clones, 80% to 95% seen only once; the top ten take more than 20%. Naive CD8 isolation took CD45RO-negative cells positively selected for CCR7 and excluded terminally differentiated effector memory CD45RA+ cells. Sequencing input: naive CD8+ T cells sorted from blood. Receptor source: a man aged 25 to 45 in good health.

The chain joins TRBV5-6 to TRBJ2-5; D gene unclear. The CDR3 extends over 15 amino acids. V shed 3 bases and J shed 2 bases, with 14 bases lying between them. CDR1 is SGHDT and CDR2 is YYEEEE in the germline V gene. The CDR3 region is CASSSPSAVQETQYF. For the CDR3, the DNA is TGTGCCAGCAGCTCACCCTCGGCCGTGCAAGAGACCCAGTACTTC.

This rearrangement joins TRBV5-1 to TRBJ2-1, with D possibly TRBD2 on 6 matching bases. There are 13 residues in the CDR3. The ends were cut back, 0 bases at V and 9 bases at J, with 10 bases in the middle. CDR1 and CDR2 from the germline V gene are SGHRS and YFSETQ. Here the CDR3 DNA reads TGCGCCAGCAGCTTGGAGTGGGGAGGTGAGCAGTTCTTC. This sequence encodes CASSLEWGGEQFF.

The chain combines TRBV13 with TRBJ2-1; D is ambiguous. The germline V gene encodes CDR1 PRHDT and CDR2 FYEKMQ (reference sequence). Trimming pared 2 bases from V and 6 bases from J, leaving 11 bases between. The CDR3 loop spans 14 amino acids. This CDR3 reads CASSLMALPNEQFF. The CDR3 region has the DNA TGTGCCAGCAGCTTAATGGCCCTGCCCAATGAGCAGTTCTTC. The whole variable domain, filled in from reference TRBV13 and TRBJ2-1, reads AAGVIQSPRHLIKEKRETATLKCYPIPRHDTVYWYQQGPGQDPQFLISFYEKMQSDKGSIPDRFSAQQFSDYHSELNMSSLELGDSALYFCASSLMALPNEQFFGPGTRLTVL.

The chain couples TRBV19 to TRBJ2-1; TRBD2 aligns across 8 bases. Germline trimming cut 6 bases from V and 0 bases from J; bases unmatched to any gene: 4. The germline V gene has CDR1 LNHDA and CDR2 SQIVND (reference sequence). This CDR3 has 15 amino acids. CDR3 coding DNA: TGTGCCAGTAGACTAGCGGACATCTCCTACAATGAGCAGTTCTTC. Translating it yields CASRLADISYNEQFF. The complete variable domain, with remaining parts taken from reference TRBV19 and TRBJ2-1, reads DGGITQSPKYLFRKEGQNVTLSCEQNLNHDAMYWYRQDPGQGLRLIYYSQIVNDFQKGDIAEGYSVSREKKESFPLTVTSAQKNPTAFYLCASRLADISYNEQFFGPGTRLTVL.

In DNA form, the CDR3 reads TGTGCCAGCATAGGACAGGGTTCTAGCGGGACATCCTACGAGCAGTACTTC. This sequence encodes CASIGQGSSGTSYEQYF. The V and J genes are TRBV25-1 and TRBJ2-7; tentatively, D is TRBD2 (9 bases). The CDR3 loop spans 17 amino acids. Per germline, CDR1 MGHDK and CDR2 SYGVNS. Deletions cut 7 bases from V and 1 base from J, with 23 bases between.

The chain recombines TRBV6-1 with TRBJ2-2; 10 bases agree with TRBD2. The ends lost 4 bases at V and 4 bases at J; junction bases unmatched: 6. From germline, CDR1 is MNHNS and CDR2 SASEGT. The CDR3 length is 16 residues. The CDR3 loop is CASSGLAGEATGELFF. The CDR3, as DNA: TGTGCCAGCAGTGGTCTAGCGGGAGAGGCCACCGGGGAGCTGTTTTTT.

The rearrangement links TRBV7-8 to TRBJ1-1, with D possibly matching TRBD1 (5 bases). V lost 1 base to trimming and J lost 5 bases, with 14 bases between them. In germline, CDR1 is SGHVS, CDR2 FQNEAQ. This CDR3 contains 15 residues. The CDR3 protein is CASSLVWQGETEAFF. The CDR3 DNA follows: TGTGCCAGCAGCTTAGTGTGGCAGGGTGAGACTGAAGCTTTCTTT.

The rearrangement links TRBV5-6 to TRBJ2-5, with 9 bases identical to TRBD1. The V segment lost 7 bases and the J segment 2 bases; nucleotides outside the gene matches: 3. The germline V gene has CDR1 SGHDT and CDR2 YYEEEE. The CDR3 contains 13 residues. CDR3 nucleotide sequence: TGTGCCAGCGGGGGACAGGGTCAAGAGACCCAGTACTTC. It is translated as CASGGQGQETQYF.

V and J are TRBV4-1 and TRBJ2-5; 8 positions match TRBD2. The germline gives CDR1 MGHRA, CDR2 YSYEKL. J lost 0 bases, V lost 4 bases, and 7 bases had no gene match. There are 16 residues in the CDR3. The CDR3, as DNA: TGCGCCAGCAGCCTCGGGGGGGCTGGGTACCAAGAGACCCAGTACTTC. It yields the protein CASSLGGAGYQETQYF.

This clone came up a few times. This chain links TRBV6-6 with TRBJ2-7; tentatively, D is TRBD1 (5 bases). Trimming took 2 bases from V and 6 from J, leaving 11 bases between them. The V gene's germline CDR1 is MNHNY and CDR2 SVGAGI (reference sequence). This CDR3 spans 13 amino acids. CDR3 region: CASSYRGFFEQYF. CDR3 in DNA: TGTGCCAGCAGTTACAGGGGTTTCTTCGAGCAGTACTTC.

The J gene is TRBJ1-2, the V gene TRBV5-4, with 7 bases matching TRBD1. Germline assignment: CDR1 SGHNT and CDR2 YYREEE (reference sequence). V gave up 0 bases and J gave up 0 bases; unmatched junction bases: 5. The CDR3 is 16 residues long. This chain's CDR3 is CASSLGTGGANYGYTF. The DNA of the CDR3 is TGTGCCAGCAGCTTGGGGACAGGTGGAGCTAACTATGGCTACACCTTC.

V is TRBV6-6 and J is TRBJ2-1, with D unclear. The germline CDR1 and CDR2 sequences are MNHNY and SVGAGI (reference sequence). CDR3 size: 13 residues. V was clipped by 0 bases and J by 6 bases, with 6 bases between them. CDR3 in amino acids: CASSYSLVNEQFF. The CDR3 coding sequence is TGTGCCAGCAGTTACTCCCTGGTCAATGAGCAGTTCTTC.

The chain links TRBV7-8 to TRBJ2-7; TRBD2 aligns across 9 bases. Germline V CDR1 and CDR2: SGHVS, FQNEAQ. The CDR3 length is 15 residues. J lost 5 bases, V lost 2 bases, and 7 bases had no gene match. The CDR3 here is CASSLPLAGADEQYF. CDR3 bases: TGTGCCAGCAGCTTACCCTTAGCGGGAGCCGACGAGCAGTACTTC.